This record covers a single TCR beta chain. Which antigen it targets is not known. Within one base of it there is no much larger clone, and no base qualities were kept. The CDR3 sequence holds 15 residues, the cysteine and phenylalanine included. CDR3 DNA only is kept here, 45 bases in frame from base 1. Taken from the germline V gene, the CDR1 and CDR2 loops are KGHSH and LQKENI. From V the trimming removes 3 bases and from J it removes 2 bases, while the gene matches leave 1 base of the junction unaccounted for. This sample stems from a study of cytomegalovirus exposure and HLA in healthy donors (dated by TCRdb to 2015 to 2018). With respect to the entire study: An earlier analysis of 587 of the donors reported about 260 Gb of sequence data and 117 million unique TCR beta sequences obtained from around 180 million T cells. An early release covering more than 500 HLA-typed donors comprised roughly 300 gigabases of sequencing data and approximately 80 million unique TCR sequences. Of the roughly 400 genotyped donors, roughly 80% were placed in the genetic ancestry cluster associated with self-reported Caucasian donors. The study aimed to test whether signatures of past pathogen exposure could be identified by cataloging public T cell receptors. The study used immunosequencing to profile the T cell repertoires of 666 subjects and linked those repertoires to cytomegalovirus serostatus. Besides the first cohort of 550 to 750 subjects, a separate validation cohort made up of over 100 different subjects was used. To predict cytomegalovirus infection status, the study combined high-throughput TCR immunosequencing, statistical association of individual TCRs with disease status, and machine learning. In a later analysis, previously published TCR beta repertoires from 500 to 750 donors were re-analyzed and high-resolution HLA genotyping was added so that TCR occurrence patterns could be studied. Rather than drawing on any new phenotypic data, the later analysis identified candidate immune exposures from TCR beta sequences and the way those sequences occurred across donors. In an earlier analysis of about 590 of the donors, high-throughput TCR beta sequencing was used to judge whether each TCR beta V gene segment behaved as functional or pseudogenic. Donor age, sex, ethnicity and CMV serostatus were collected together with the repertoire data. Genome-wide SNP genotypes for about three fifths of the roughly 670 donors were used in a later genetic analysis, which treated that subset as a discovery cohort. Every discovery cohort repertoire had been produced on one sequencing platform. Class I and class II HLA loci were covered by the typing at four-digit resolution. The number of donors typed differed by locus, with 629-630 for A, B, C, DRB1 and DQB1, more than 500 for DQA1, some 570 for DPA1, and 450 to 480 for DPB1. Roughly 5 DR-DQ haplotypes were handled as single units for association and clustering because linkage in the cohort was strong. On average, roughly 200,000 unique TCR beta nucleotide sequences were sequenced per donor among several hundred genotyped donors of the cohort, with roughly 20% of those sequences being non-productive. The study at large found these results: The study gave a list of more than 150 TCR beta chains associated with cytomegalovirus. In a later analysis, several top co-occurrence clusters were reported to appear linked to parvovirus B19, influenza, CMV and Epstein-Barr virus. Most TCR sequences were seen in very few donors, while some public TCRs were found in many individuals. Three of the identified cytomegalovirus-associated TCR beta chains were confirmed in vitro to be specific for cytomegalovirus antigens. The 87-base-pair reads could not distinguish some IMGT-functional V segments, including TRBV6-2 and TRBV6-3, so those segments were excluded. An earlier analysis of around 600 of the donors showed that most TCR beta V segments appeared in productive rearrangements either about 87% or about 30% of the time, which broadly matched IMGT annotations. A cluster of highly shared sequence variants was judged likely to be a technical artifact of the sequencing pipeline. Because HLA typing was unavailable for some donors at each locus, only the typed subset was used in association tests. According to a later analysis, most CMV-associated TCR beta chains appeared to be HLA-restricted, and the HLA associations seemed to be driven largely by CMV exposure. Sequencing depth was assumed to be roughly uniform across donors in the presence/absence analyses, though that assumption may not hold. Cytomegalovirus status was reported to be diagnosed by the classifier with high specificity and sensitivity in both the original and validation cohorts. When HLA alleles, especially DR and DQ, strongly co-occurred, TCR associations were difficult to assign to individual alleles. A further reported finding was that TCR beta sequences accurately predicted the HLA-A and HLA-B alleles for most subjects in the first cohort. A later analysis associated roughly 17,000 TCR beta sequences with specific HLA alleles at a false discovery rate of 0.05. The cohort was sequenced for TCR beta chains only, and without alpha or paired-chain data the features that could be detected were limited. In a later genetic analysis, fewer N-insertions in productive TCRs were reported among donors in an Asian-associated ancestry cluster than the roughly 700-donor mean. An association between a missense DCLRE1C variant and V-gene and J-gene trimming of TCR beta chains was found in a later genetic analysis and replicated in an independent cohort. In a later analysis, TCR association rates were found to vary across HLA loci, with the most associated TCRs seen for DRB1 alleles and the fewest for HLA-C alleles. Because counts were too low, around 18 rarely observed V segments, including chromosome 9 orphons, were left out of the earlier analysis of roughly 600 of the donors. Linkage disequilibrium might explain the correlated functional status among segregating V segments, but an unknown experimental factor could not be excluded. A later analysis found that HLA-associated TCR beta chains were more clonally expanded and had lower generation probabilities than equally common non-associated chains. For the cohort, immune exposure information was limited to CMV serostatus. The authors suggested that the approach could potentially be extended to other disease states and immunological phenotypes.

The cohort consisted of some 670 healthy bone marrow donors. At the time of sampling, all cohort members were nominally healthy, though unrecorded immune exposures were likely present. The donor was CMV seropositive and belonged to the group of 250 to 300 seropositive cohort members. Each donor provided a peripheral blood sample, and peripheral blood mononuclear cells were used for TCR beta sequencing. The Qiagen DNeasy Blood Extraction Kit was used to extract genomic DNA from the blood cell samples. Library preparation was by the immunoSEQ multiplex PCR assay. The multiplex PCR relied on a mix of 60 forward primers for TCR Vbeta segments and 13 reverse primers for TCR Jbeta segments. The CDR3 region of rearranged TCR beta genes was amplified from genomic DNA with a multiplex PCR assay. Amplified TCR beta libraries were sequenced as 87-base-pair reads on the Illumina HiSeq System. In the source study's methods: A later analysis tallied 75 million to 85 million unique TCR beta chains across the 666 repertoires, and about 10 million of those chains were shared by two or more donors. A nearest-neighbor algorithm error-corrected the raw reads and collapsed the reads into unique sequences, merging closely related sequences to remove PCR and sequencing errors. Alignment of CDR3 sequences to IMGT reference sequences was used to assign V, D and J gene segments. Each retained sequence needed at least a six-nucleotide match to both a V gene segment and a J gene segment. Rearrangements were called productive when the CDR3 lacked stop codons and stayed in frame with V and J; all others were non-productive. Following IMGT convention, CDR3 was defined as the stretch from the second conserved V-encoded cysteine up to the conserved J-encoded phenylalanine. The earlier analysis of fewer than 700 of the donors excluded sequences that lacked an unambiguous match to a single V gene segment. In an earlier analysis of approximately 590 of the donors, a V segment was called functional when productive rearrangements were above 56.7%, and segregating when the standard deviation between donors exceeded 5%. To diagnose cytomegalovirus status from the catalog of TCR beta chain sequences, a statistical classification framework was built. In a later analysis, TCR nucleotide sequences were compared against IMGT/GENE-DB human TR gene sequences so that V and J genes could be assigned. A later analysis assigned CDR3 sequences and most-parsimonious VDJ recombination scenarios with the TCRdist pipeline. A later analysis defined each TCR beta chain by its CDR3 amino acid sequence plus V-gene family, and excluded reads lacking a unique V-gene family. In a later analysis, 450 to 600 highly shared, low-generation-probability nucleotide sequences were removed to address suspected cross-contamination and a sequencing artifact. In a later analysis, a clonal expansion index for each public chain was calculated from normalized within-repertoire ranks of inferred template counts. In a later analysis, generation probabilities were computed with a VDJ recombination model fitted to out-of-frame rearrangements, and the resulting probabilities were checked against IGoR. A later analysis scored TCR-TCR, TCR-HLA and TCR-CMV co-occurrence with hypergeometric tests, applying a repertoire-size bias correction to TCR pairs. To estimate false discovery rates, a later analysis permuted the HLA or CMV assignments 20 times. A later analysis grouped co-occurring TCRs with DBSCAN, adding TCRdist sequence similarity when clustering within HLA-allele-positive subsets. Repertoires with fewer than 30,000 or more than 120,000 public chains, plus five repertoires with anomalous nucleotide sharing, were excluded from co-occurrence clustering. TCRdb limited this immuneACCESS table to in-frame rearrangements with V and J called. A share of clones is missing; checked studies link under half to unresolved V genes, and the rest is unexplained. V, J and clone size are those of that table, while D and trimming were read from the DNA. Here the sample has about 130,000 clones; around 70% occur a single time. Jointly, the top ten make up under 2.5% of the sample.

The TCR comes from a woman aged 55-70 years in good health and CMV-seropositive. In this chain, TRBV18 is recombined with TRBJ2-7, with TRBD2 identical over 13 junction bases. What was sequenced was PBMCs. The CDR3: CASSPGLAGAYEQYF. Read as DNA, the sequence is TGTGCCAGCTCACCTGGACTAGCGGGAGCCTACGAGCAGTACTTC.